The rows below give T cell receptor beta chains drawn from one sample of a study of T cells in Graves' hyperthyroidism and ophthalmopathy. TCRdb processed the multiplex PCR reads anew with MiXCR; each CDR3 protein has one entry. The data contain hundreds of thousands of distinct CDR3 sequences, 15% to 19% of them singletons. Source material: blood. These receptors were collected from a woman between 18 and 30 years old with Graves' hyperthyroidism. Each CDR3 is given with its conserved first and last residue. Each record gives: V gene, J gene, clone size, D gene, CDR3 protein, CDR3 DNA. A D gene is named only where the DNA matches it firmly. Size is omitted from some rows. Given values are once, few, many or a class for expanded clones.

>TRBV12-3/TRBV12-4|TRBJ1-1|many|NA
CASRDQLHFSTEAFF
TGTGCCAGCAGAGACCAACTTCACTTTTCCACTGAAGCTTTCTTT
>TRBV18|TRBJ1-4|many|NA
CASSPPGTEYEKLFF
TGTGCCAGCTCACCACCGGGGACCGAATATGAAAAACTGTTTTTT
>TRBV12-3/TRBV12-4|TRBJ1-2|many|NA
CASSSLQGPYGYTF
TGTGCCAGCAGCAGTCTCCAGGGTCCCTATGGCTACACCTTC
>TRBV4-1|TRBJ1-1|few|NA
CASSQPIADYKAFF
TGCGCCAGCAGCCAACCCATAGCCGATTATAAAGCTTTCTTT
>TRBV6-1|TRBJ1-4|few|NA
CASKGTSREELFF
TGTGCCAGCAAAGGGACAAGCCGTGAAGAACTGTTTTTT
>TRBV2|TRBJ2-1|NA|TRBD1
CASSGGTGGFNEQFF
TGTGCCAGCAGCGGGGGGACAGGGGGTTTCAATGAGCAGTTCTTC
>TRBV5-1|TRBJ2-1|many|TRBD2
CASSFGLAGEATNEQFF
TGCGCCAGCAGCTTCGGACTAGCGGGAGAAGCTACCAATGAGCAGTTCTTC
>TRBV5-1|TRBJ1-1|few|NA
CASSLASTPMNTEAFF
TGCGCCAGCAGCTTGGCTTCTACCCCCATGAACACTGAAGCTTTCTTT
>TRBV19|TRBJ1-2|many|NA
CASRPGLEGRHGYTF
TGTGCCAGTAGGCCCGGCCTTGAGGGGAGGCATGGCTACACCTTC
>TRBV29-1|TRBJ2-7|many|TRBD2
CSVEIAGRDYEQYF
TGCAGCGTCGAAATAGCGGGTCGGGACTACGAGCAGTACTTC
>TRBV15|TRBJ2-3|many|TRBD2
CATSRHLSGTSGGTSTDTQYF
TGTGCCACCAGCAGACATTTGTCCGGGACTAGCGGGGGGACCAGCACAGATACGCAGTATTTT
>TRBV6-2/TRBV6-3|TRBJ1-2|NA|NA
CASSYSGQGERYAYTF
TGTGCCAGCAGTTACTCCGGGCAGGGAGAAAGATATGCCTACACCTTC
>TRBV7-9|TRBJ1-4|few|TRBD1
CASSPDRGNEKLFF
TGTGCCAGCAGCCCCGACAGGGGAAATGAAAAACTGTTTTTT
>TRBV19|TRBJ2-1|NA|NA
CASSIVGGMQFF
TGTGCCAGTAGTATAGTCGGCGGGATGCAGTTCTTC
>TRBV7-2|TRBJ1-6|NA|NA
CASRDPMVTLHF
TGTGCCAGCAGGGACCCTATGGTAACCCTCCACTTT
>TRBV5-6|TRBJ2-7|few|NA
CASSLAYGSYEQYF
TGTGCCAGCAGCTTGGCCTACGGGAGCTACGAGCAGTACTTC
>TRBV12-3/TRBV12-4|TRBJ2-1|many|TRBD1
CASSMGQGRRSKFF
TGTGCCAGCAGTATGGGACAGGGGAGGAGGTCGAAGTTCTTC
>TRBV20-1|TRBJ1-5|many|NA
CSARISNQPQHF
TGCAGTGCTAGGATCAGCAATCAGCCCCAGCATTTT
>TRBV29-1|TRBJ1-2|NA|NA
CSVVRGYGYTF
TGCAGCGTTGTCCGGGGGTATGGCTACACCTTC
>TRBV4-2|TRBJ1-2|NA|NA
CASSQDRAVYGYTF
TGTGCCAGCAGCCAAGACAGGGCGGTGTATGGCTACACCTTC
>TRBV11-1|TRBJ2-2|few|NA
CASSQAGTPAGFTGELFF
TGCGCCAGCAGCCAGGCCGGGACCCCCGCCGGTTTTACCGGGGAGCTGTTTTTT
>TRBV7-2|TRBJ2-2|many|NA
CASSARTVPTGELFF
TGTGCCAGCAGCGCACGGACTGTTCCCACCGGGGAGCTGTTTTTT